This entry lists 4 T cell receptor beta chains sequenced from one sample in a study of T cell responses to AZD1222 COVID-19 vaccine. Some clones are missing from TCRdb's copy, which holds only in-frame ones; the method was immunoSEQ multiplex PCR. The sample lists around 89,000 clones; under 95% were seen once. Source: peripheral blood, taken on day 0 of AZD1222 vaccination. Receptors originate from an adult in good health.

The J gene is TRBJ2-2, the V gene TRBV7-3; no clear D gene. The CDR3 covers 16 residues. Germline CDR1 and CDR2: SGHTA and FQGTGA. V lost 1 base, J lost 7 bases, and 16 bases lay in between. The CDR3 protein is CASSLNLGEQHGELFF. Here the CDR3 DNA reads TGTGCCAGCAGCTTAAATCTTGGAGAGCAGCACGGGGAGCTGTTTTTT.

The chain uses TRBV12-3 or TRBV12-4 and TRBJ2-1, with 7 nucleotides matching TRBD2. The CDR3 consists of 11 residues. V lost 6 bases, J lost 10 bases, and 3 bases stayed unmatched. This chain's CDR3 is CASRFGGEQFF. CDR3 DNA: TGTGCCAGCAGATTCGGGGGGGAGCAGTTCTTC.

This rearrangement joins TRBV5-1 to TRBJ1-2, with D perhaps matching TRBD1 (5 bases). This CDR3 region has 13 residues. CDR1 is SGHRS, CDR2 YFSETQ, per germline. Deletions cut 2 bases from V and 7 bases from J, with 12 bases between. The CDR3 loop is CASSFGDDSGYTF. The CDR3 coding sequence is TGCGCCAGCAGCTTTGGGGACGATTCTGGCTACACCTTC.

The rearrangement links TRBV6-5 to TRBJ2-2; D may be TRBD2 (5 bases). The germline CDR1 and CDR2 sequences are MNHEY and SVGAGI. V lost 10 bases, J lost 0 bases, and 15 bases lay in between. This CDR3 spans 15 amino acids. This chain's CDR3 is CATRRESANTGELFF. Written as DNA, the CDR3 is TGTGCCACTCGAAGGGAGTCGGCGAACACCGGGGAGCTGTTTTTT.